One sample yielded the 7 T cell receptor beta chains listed below, sequenced in a study of T-cell reconstitution after alpha-beta-depleted transplantation in children. Unique molecular identifiers were used to barcode this TCRbeta library. TCRdb analysed the PCR reads with MiXCR anew, one entry per CDR3 protein. Here the sample spans 500,000 to 650,000 distinct CDR3 sequences, roughly 11% being singletons. The specimen was PBMCs, mostly from graft donor cells, collected 180 days after TCRalphabeta/CD19-depleted stem cell transplant. The receptor set was obtained from a female patient under 10 years old who had a stem cell transplant for aplastic anemia, so the T cells may come from the graft donor.

V and J are TRBV7-9 and TRBJ2-7; D unclear. The germline V gene encodes CDR1 SEHNR and CDR2 FQNEAQ (reference sequence). Trimming took off 6 bases at V and 2 bases at J, with 17 bases between the two ends. This CDR3 has 15 residues. The CDR3 coding sequence is TGTGCCAGCAGGGGGAACAAGTACTCTCCCTACGAGCAGTACGTC. It specifies CASRGNKYSPYEQYV.

This clonotype came up a few times. V is TRBV4-3 and J is TRBJ2-1; 7 bases agree with TRBD2. This CDR3 is built from 18 residues. After removal of 0 bases from V and 0 bases from J, the junction contained 8 bases not matched to a gene. Germline V lookup: CDR1 LGHNA, CDR2 YSLEER. The CDR3 DNA reads TGCGCCAGCAGCCAAGAAGGCGGGAGAGTAGCCTCCTACAATGAGCAGTTCTTC. Encoded protein: CASSQEGGRVASYNEQFF.

V usage is TRBV12-3 or TRBV12-4 and J usage is TRBJ2-7, with 10 nucleotides matching TRBD1. The CDR3 extends over 17 amino acids. Germline trimming cut 3 bases from V and 3 bases from J; bases unmatched to any gene: 11. The CDR3 reads CASSFLGQGRPGYEQYF. CDR3 DNA: TGTGCCAGCAGTTTCTTGGGACAGGGGCGACCAGGCTACGAGCAGTACTTC.

The chain recombines TRBV3-1 with TRBJ2-3, with D unclear. The CDR3 is 15 amino acids. From germline, CDR1 is LGHDT and CDR2 YNNKEL (reference sequence). Deletions cut 1 base from V and 2 bases from J, with 10 bases between. The CDR3 DNA reads TGTGCCAGCAGCCAAGCTGGACCACCCACAGATACGCAGTATTTT. Translation: CASSQAGPPTDTQYF.

This clonotype has a count of ten or more. The V and J genes are TRBV15 and TRBJ2-1, with D maybe TRBD2 (6 bases). Trimming took 3 bases from V and 2 from J, leaving 11 bases between them. This CDR3 region has 15 residues. CDR1 and CDR2 from the germline V gene are LNHNV and YYDKDF (reference sequence). The CDR3 region has the DNA TGTGCCACCAGCAGGGAGGACTATCCCTACAATGAGCAGTTCTTC. It yields the protein CATSREDYPYNEQFF.

The sample holds a few counts of this clonotype. The V gene is TRBV28, the J gene TRBJ2-5; weak D call: TRBD1 (6 bases). The CDR3 runs 16 residues. Trimming removed 1 base from V and 4 bases from J, with 16 bases in between. Germline loops: CDR1 MDHEN, CDR2 SYDVKM. The CDR3: CASSLLAQGFRETQYF. CDR3 DNA: TGTGCCAGCAGTTTATTGGCCCAGGGGTTCAGAGAGACCCAGTACTTC.

The chain uses TRBV18 and TRBJ1-4, with TRBD1 matching over 9 bases. Germline V gene data show CDR1 as KGHSH and CDR2 as LQKENI. V lost 1 base, J lost 7 bases, and 4 bases stayed unmatched. The CDR3 contains 15 residues. As DNA, the CDR3 is TGTGCCAGCTCACCACGGAGGGGACAGGGTGAAAAACTGTTTTTT. Its protein is CASSPRRGQGEKLFF.